The source of this TCR beta chain is a study of shared clonotypes between healthy human individuals. V was pared by 4 bases and J by 8 bases, with 6 bases of the junction left unmatched. The germline gives CDR1 SGHDN, CDR2 FVKESK. The CDR3 is made up of 15 amino acids. Worth noting for this clone: Its antigen is not identified.

Points from the study as a whole: Investigators collected only blood, and repertoires in tissues likely differ.

Using immunoSEQ multiplex PCR, the repertoire was profiled, and TCRdb retains in-frame clones only, with some absent. The repertoire holds about 680,000 clones, with about two thirds as singletons. The chain carries TRBV14 and TRBJ2-3, with 13 bases lining up with TRBD2. The sequence derives from a woman under 40 in good health. Sequenced input: memory CD4+ T cells sorted from blood. Subset defined: CD45RA-negative fraction. The CDR3 spells CASSRGTSGTTTQYF. The CDR3 nucleotides are TGTGCCAGCAGCCGGGGGACTAGCGGGACTACTACGCAGTATTTT.